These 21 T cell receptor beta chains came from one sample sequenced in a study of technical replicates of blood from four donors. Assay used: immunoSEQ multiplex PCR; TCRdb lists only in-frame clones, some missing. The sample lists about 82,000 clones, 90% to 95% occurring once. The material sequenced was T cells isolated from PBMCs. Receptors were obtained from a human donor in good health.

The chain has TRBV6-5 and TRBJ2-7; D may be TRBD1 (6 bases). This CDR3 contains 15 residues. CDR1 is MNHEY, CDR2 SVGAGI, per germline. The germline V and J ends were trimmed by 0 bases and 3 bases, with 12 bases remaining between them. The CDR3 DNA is TGTGCCAGCAGTTACTCGGGGGCATCCAACTACGAGCAGTACTTC. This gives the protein CASSYSGASNYEQYF.

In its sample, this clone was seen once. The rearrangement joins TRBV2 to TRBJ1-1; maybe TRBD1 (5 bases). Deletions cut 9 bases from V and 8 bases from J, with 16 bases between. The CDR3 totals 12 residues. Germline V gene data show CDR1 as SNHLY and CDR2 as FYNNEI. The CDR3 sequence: CASTLEGVEAFF. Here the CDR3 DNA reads TGTGCCAGTACGCTTGAAGGGGTCGAAGCTTTCTTT.

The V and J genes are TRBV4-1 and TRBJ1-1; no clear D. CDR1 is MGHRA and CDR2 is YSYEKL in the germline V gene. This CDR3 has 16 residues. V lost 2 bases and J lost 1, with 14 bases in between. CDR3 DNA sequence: TGCGCCAGCAGCCAACCAAGACGCGGTAAGAACACTGAAGCTTTCTTT. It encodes CASSQPRRGKNTEAFF.

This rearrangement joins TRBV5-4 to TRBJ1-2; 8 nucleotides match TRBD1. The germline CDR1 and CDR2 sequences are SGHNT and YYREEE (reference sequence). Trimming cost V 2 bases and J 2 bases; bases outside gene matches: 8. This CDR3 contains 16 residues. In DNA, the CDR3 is TGTGCCAGCAGCTTTGGACAGGGCCTATCCAACTATGGCTACACCTTC. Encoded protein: CASSFGQGLSNYGYTF.

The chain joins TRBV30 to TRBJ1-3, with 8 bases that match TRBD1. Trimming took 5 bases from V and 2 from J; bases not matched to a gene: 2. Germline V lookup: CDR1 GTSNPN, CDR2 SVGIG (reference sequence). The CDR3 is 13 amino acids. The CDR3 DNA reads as TGTGCCTGGGAACAGGGGGCTGGAAACACCATATATTTT. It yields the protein CAWEQGAGNTIYF.

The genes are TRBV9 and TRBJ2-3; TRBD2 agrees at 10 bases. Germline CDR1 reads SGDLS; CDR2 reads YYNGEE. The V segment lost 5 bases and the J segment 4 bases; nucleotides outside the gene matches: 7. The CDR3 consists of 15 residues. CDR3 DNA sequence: TGTGCCAGCAGGGACATAGCGGGAGGCTCAGATACGCAGTATTTT. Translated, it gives CASRDIAGGSDTQYF.

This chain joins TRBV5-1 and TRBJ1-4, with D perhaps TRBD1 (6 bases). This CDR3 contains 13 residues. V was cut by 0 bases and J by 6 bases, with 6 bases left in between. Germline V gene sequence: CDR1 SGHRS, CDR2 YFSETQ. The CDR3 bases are TGCGCCAGCAGCTTGGACAGGGATGAAAAACTGTTTTTT. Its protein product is CASSLDRDEKLFF.

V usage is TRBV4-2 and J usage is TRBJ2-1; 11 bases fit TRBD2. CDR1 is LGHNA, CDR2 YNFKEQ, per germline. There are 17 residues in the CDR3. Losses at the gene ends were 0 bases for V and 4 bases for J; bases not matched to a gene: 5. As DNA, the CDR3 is TGTGCCAGCAGCCAAGAGACGACTAGCGGGGTATACAATGAGCAGTTCTTC. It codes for CASSQETTSGVYNEQFF.

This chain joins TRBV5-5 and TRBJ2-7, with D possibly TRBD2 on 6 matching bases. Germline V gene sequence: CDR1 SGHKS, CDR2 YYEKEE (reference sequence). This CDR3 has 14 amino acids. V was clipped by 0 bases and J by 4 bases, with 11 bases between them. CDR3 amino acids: CASSLEAGPYEQYF. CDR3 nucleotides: TGTGCCAGCAGCTTGGAGGCGGGACCTTACGAGCAGTACTTC. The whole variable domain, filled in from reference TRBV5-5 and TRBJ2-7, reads DAGVTQSPTHLIKTRGQQVTLRCSPISGHKSVSWYQQVLGQGPQFIFQYYEKEERGRGNFPDRFSARQFPNYSSELNVNALLLGDSALYLCASSLEAGPYEQYFGPGTRLTVT.

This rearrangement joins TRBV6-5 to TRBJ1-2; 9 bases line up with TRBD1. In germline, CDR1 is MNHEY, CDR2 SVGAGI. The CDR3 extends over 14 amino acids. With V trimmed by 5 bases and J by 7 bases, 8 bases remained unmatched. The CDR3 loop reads CASSPDRGFFGYTF. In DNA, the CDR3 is TGTGCCAGCAGTCCGGACAGGGGATTTTTTGGCTACACCTTC.

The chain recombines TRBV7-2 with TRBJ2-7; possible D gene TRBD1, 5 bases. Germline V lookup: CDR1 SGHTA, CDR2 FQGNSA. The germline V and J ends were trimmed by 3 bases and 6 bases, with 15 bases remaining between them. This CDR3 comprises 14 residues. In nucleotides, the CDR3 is TGTGCCAGCAGCTTCGACAGTGCGGTTGGCGAGCAGTACTTC. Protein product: CASSFDSAVGEQYF. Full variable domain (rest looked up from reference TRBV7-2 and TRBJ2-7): GAGVSQSPSNKVTEKGKDVELRCDPISGHTALYWYRQSLGQGLEFLIYFQGNSAPDKSGLPSDRFSAERTGGSVSTLTIQRTQQEDSAVYLCASSFDSAVGEQYFGPGTRLTVT.

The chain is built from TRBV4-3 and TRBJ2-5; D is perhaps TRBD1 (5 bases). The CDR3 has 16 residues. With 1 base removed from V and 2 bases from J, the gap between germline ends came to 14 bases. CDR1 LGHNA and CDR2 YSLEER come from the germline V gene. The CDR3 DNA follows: TGCGCCAGCAGCCAAGCCCCTGTAGGGGCTCAAGAGACCCAGTACTTC. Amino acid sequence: CASSQAPVGAQETQYF.

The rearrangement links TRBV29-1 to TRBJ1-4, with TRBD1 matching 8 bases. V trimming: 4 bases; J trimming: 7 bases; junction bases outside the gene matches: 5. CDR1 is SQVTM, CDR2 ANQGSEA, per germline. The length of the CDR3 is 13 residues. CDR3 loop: CSVGQGAGEKLFF. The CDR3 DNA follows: TGCAGCGTTGGGCAGGGGGCAGGTGAAAAACTGTTTTTT.

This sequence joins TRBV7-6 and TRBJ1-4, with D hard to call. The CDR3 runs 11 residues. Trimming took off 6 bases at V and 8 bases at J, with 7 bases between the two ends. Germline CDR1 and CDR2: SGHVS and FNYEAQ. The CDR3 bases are TGTGCCAGCAGTTTCGGGGAAAAACTGTTTTTT. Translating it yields CASSFGEKLFF.

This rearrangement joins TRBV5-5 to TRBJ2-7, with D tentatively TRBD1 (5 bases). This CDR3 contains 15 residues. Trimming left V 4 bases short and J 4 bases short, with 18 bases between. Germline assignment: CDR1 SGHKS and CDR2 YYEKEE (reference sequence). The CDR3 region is CASSADGASIYEQYF. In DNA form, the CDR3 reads TGTGCCAGCAGCGCTGATGGGGCTAGTATTTACGAGCAGTACTTC.

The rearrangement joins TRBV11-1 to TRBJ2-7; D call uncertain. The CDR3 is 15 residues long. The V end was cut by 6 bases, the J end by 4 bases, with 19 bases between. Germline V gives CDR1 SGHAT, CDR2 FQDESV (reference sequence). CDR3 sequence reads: CASRPADGLEYEQYF. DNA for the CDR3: TGTGCCAGCAGACCGGCAGACGGGTTGGAGTACGAGCAGTACTTC. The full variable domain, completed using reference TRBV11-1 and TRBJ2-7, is EAEVAQSPRYKITEKSQAVAFWCDPISGHATLYWYRQILGQGPELLVQFQDESVVDDSQLPKDRFSAERLKGVDSTLKIQPAELGDSAMYLCASRPADGLEYEQYFGPGTRLTVT.

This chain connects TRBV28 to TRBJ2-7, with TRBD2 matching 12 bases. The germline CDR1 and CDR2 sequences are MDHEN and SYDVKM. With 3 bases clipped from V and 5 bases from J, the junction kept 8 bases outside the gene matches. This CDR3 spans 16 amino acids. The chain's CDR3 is CASSLGASGRANEQYF. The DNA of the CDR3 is TGTGCCAGCAGTTTGGGGGCTAGCGGGAGGGCCAACGAGCAGTACTTC.

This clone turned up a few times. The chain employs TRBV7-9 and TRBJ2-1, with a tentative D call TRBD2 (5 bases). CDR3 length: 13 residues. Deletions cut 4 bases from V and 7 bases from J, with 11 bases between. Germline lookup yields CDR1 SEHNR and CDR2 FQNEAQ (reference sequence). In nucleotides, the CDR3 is TGTGCCAGCAGCTCCGGACTCACGAATGAGCAGTTCTTC. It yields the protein CASSSGLTNEQFF.

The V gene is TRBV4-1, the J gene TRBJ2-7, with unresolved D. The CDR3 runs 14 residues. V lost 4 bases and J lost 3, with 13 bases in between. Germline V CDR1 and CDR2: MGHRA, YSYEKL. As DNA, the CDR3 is TGCGCCAGCAGCCCGGGTGGTTCTTACTACGAGCAGTACTTC. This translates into CASSPGGSYYEQYF.

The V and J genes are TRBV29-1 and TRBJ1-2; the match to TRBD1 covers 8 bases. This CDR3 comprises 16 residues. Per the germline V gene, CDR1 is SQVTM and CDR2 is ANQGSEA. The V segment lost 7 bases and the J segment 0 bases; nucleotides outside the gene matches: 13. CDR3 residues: CSAVSGTGRTNYGYTF. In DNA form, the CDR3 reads TGCAGCGCCGTATCCGGGACAGGACGTACTAACTATGGCTACACCTTC.

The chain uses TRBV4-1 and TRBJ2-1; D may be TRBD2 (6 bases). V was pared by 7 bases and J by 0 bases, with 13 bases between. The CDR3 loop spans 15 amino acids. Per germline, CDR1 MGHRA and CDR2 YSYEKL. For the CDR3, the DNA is TGCGCCAGCAAAGACCCGGGAGACTCCTACAATGAGCAGTTCTTC. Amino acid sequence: CASKDPGDSYNEQFF.